This TCR beta chain stems from a study of control samples from healthy donors and cancer patients. TCRdb keeps only in-frame clones here, not all; method: immunoSEQ multiplex PCR. Of 110,000 to 150,000 clones in the sample, 85% to 95% were seen once. The CDR3 spans 13 residues. The V gene's germline CDR1 is SNHLY and CDR2 FYNNEI. V dropped 7 bases and J dropped 3 bases, with 10 bases sitting between them. The rearrangement links TRBV2 to TRBJ1-5, with D tentatively TRBD1 (5 bases). Sequencing was done on a sample of PBMCs. The source is a man in his fifties or sixties with colorectal cancer. The CDR3 region is CASNGGINQPQHF. DNA of the CDR3: TGTGCCAGCAACGGGGGGATCAATCAGCCCCAGCATTTT.